The 17 T cell receptor beta chains reported below all come from one sample, sequenced in a study of blood T cell repertoires in COVID-19. TCRdb's copy holds only in-frame clones and misses some; the assay was immunoSEQ multiplex PCR. The table has some 10,000 clones, approximately 87% seen once. Input material: peripheral blood. Receptors were obtained from a man between 60 and 75 years old with acute or convalescent COVID-19.

The chain joins TRBV18 to TRBJ2-7; possible D gene TRBD1, 5 bases. The germline V gene has CDR1 KGHSH and CDR2 LQKENI. Trimming shortened V by 6 bases and J by 3 bases, and 15 bases separated the two germline ends. The CDR3 length is 14 residues. The CDR3: CASSPPDRYYEQYF. The DNA of the CDR3 is TGTGCCAGCTCCCCGCCAGACAGATACTACGAGCAGTACTTC.

The CDR3 sequence: CASSPLASRSYEQYF. CDR3 coding DNA: TGTGCCAGCAGCCCCCTCGCCAGTCGGAGTTACGAGCAGTACTTC. This chain connects TRBV7-2 to TRBJ2-7, with D unclear. The germline V gene encodes CDR1 SGHTA and CDR2 FQGNSA. Trimming pared 5 bases from V and 4 bases from J, leaving 18 bases between. The CDR3 length is 15 residues.

The chain has TRBV10-2 and TRBJ2-1; D is possibly TRBD2 (6 bases). This CDR3 is built from 16 residues. The germline V gene encodes CDR1 WSHSY and CDR2 SAAADI. Trimming took 0 bases from V and 9 from J, leaving 18 bases between them. CDR3 sequence reads: CASSESGLTHHSEQFF. The CDR3 DNA reads as TGCGCCAGCAGTGAGTCGGGACTGACCCACCATAGTGAGCAGTTCTTC.

Comments on this clone: Other DNA sequences in this sample translate to the same CDR3. This rearrangement joins TRBV19 to TRBJ2-2; tentative D call: TRBD1 (6 bases). Trimming shortened V by 1 base and J by 8 bases, and 8 bases separated the two germline ends. There are 13 residues in the CDR3. CDR1 is LNHDA and CDR2 is SQIVND in the germline V gene (reference sequence). The CDR3 DNA sequence: TGTGCCAGTAGTATAGGGGGGCGAGGGGAGCTGTTTTTT. Translated, it gives CASSIGGRGELFF.

The J gene is TRBJ2-2, the V gene TRBV5-1; D not resolved. Germline-derived CDR1 and CDR2 are SGHRS and YFSETQ. V lost 4 bases, J lost 7 bases, and 11 bases lay in between. CDR3 length: 13 amino acids. The CDR3 is CASSLAGGGELFF. In nucleotides, the CDR3 is TGCGCCAGCAGCCTGGCCGGTGGCGGGGAGCTGTTTTTT.

The rearrangement joins TRBV27 to TRBJ2-3; TRBD1 might be the D (7 bases). In germline, CDR1 is MNHEY, CDR2 SMNVEV (reference sequence). V lost 6 bases, J lost 6 bases, and 16 bases lay in between. The length of the CDR3 is 14 residues. The CDR3 loop reads CASRETGRFDTQYF. CDR3 in DNA: TGTGCCAGCAGGGAGACAGGGAGGTTCGATACGCAGTATTTT.

This sequence joins TRBV3-1 (or the pseudogene TRBV3-2) and TRBJ2-1; TRBD2 matches at 9 bases. The V and J ends lost 1 base and 11 bases, in that order; junction bases with no gene match: 3. Germline CDR1 reads LGHDT; CDR2 reads YNNKEL (reference sequence). The CDR3 has 13 amino acids. CDR3 region: CASSQGLAGQQFF. For the CDR3, the DNA is TGTGCCAGCAGCCAAGGCCTAGCGGGGCAGCAGTTCTTC.

The chain joins TRBV2 to TRBJ1-5; 9 nucleotides agree with TRBD1. This CDR3 has 15 amino acids. Trimming took 6 bases from V and 0 from J; bases not matched to a gene: 3. Germline CDR1 SNHLY, CDR2 FYNNEI. The CDR3 here is CASRGQGLSNQPQHF. CDR3 nucleotide sequence: TGTGCCAGCAGGGGACAGGGACTTAGCAATCAGCCCCAGCATTTT.

The chain joins TRBV6-4 to TRBJ1-2; 12 bases agree with TRBD1. V lost 4 bases, J lost 5 bases, and 5 bases stayed unmatched. The CDR3 totals 15 residues. Germline CDR1 is MRHNA and CDR2 is SNTAGT. CDR3 loop: CASSVGQGAFYGYTF. The CDR3, as DNA: TGTGCCAGCAGTGTGGGACAGGGGGCTTTTTATGGCTACACCTTC.

This chain joins TRBV28 and TRBJ1-2, with 8 bases aligning to TRBD1. Trimming took 7 bases from V and 6 from J; bases not matched to a gene: 10. The CDR3 is made up of 14 amino acids. Germline CDR1 is MDHEN and CDR2 is SYDVKM. CDR3 nucleotide sequence: TGTGCCAGCACCAAGGATGTCAGGGGGCATGGCTACACCTTC. Protein: CASTKDVRGHGYTF.

The J gene is TRBJ1-1, the V gene TRBV18; TRBD1 is a possible D gene (6 bases). The CDR3 is 15 amino acids. Trimming stripped 3 bases from V and 1 base from J, with 12 bases between. Germline assignment: CDR1 KGHSH and CDR2 LQKENI. The CDR3 reads CASSPPGQANTEAFF. The CDR3 DNA sequence: TGTGCCAGCTCACCGCCGGGACAAGCGAACACTGAAGCTTTCTTT. The full variable domain, with the rest looked up from reference TRBV18 and TRBJ1-1, is NAGVMQNPRHLVRRRGQEARLRCSPMKGHSHVYWYRQLPEEGLKFMVYLQKENIIDESGMPKERFSAEFPKEGPSILRIQQVVRGDSAAYFCASSPPGQANTEAFFGQGTRLTVV.

This sequence joins TRBV11-2 and TRBJ2-4; possibly TRBD1 for D (8 bases). Germline CDR1 and CDR2: SGHAT and FQNNGV. The V gene lost 1 base and the J gene lost 11 bases, with 12 bases spanning the gap. The CDR3 covers 13 residues. The CDR3 is CASSLGGGQVQYF. The CDR3 DNA is TGTGCCAGCAGCTTAGGGGGGGGACAGGTTCAGTACTTC. Combining the CDR3 with reference TRBV11-2 and TRBJ2-4 gives the whole variable domain EAGVAQSPRYKIIEKRQSVAFWCNPISGHATLYWYQQILGQGPKLLIQFQNNGVVDDSQLPKDRFSAERLKGVDSTLKIQPAKLEDSAVYLCASSLGGGQVQYFGAGTRLSVL.

This rearrangement joins TRBV19 to TRBJ2-2; 9 nucleotides match TRBD1. The CDR3 consists of 16 residues. Germline V lookup: CDR1 LNHDA, CDR2 SQIVND (reference sequence). Germline trimming cut 4 bases from V and 6 bases from J; bases unmatched to any gene: 9. This CDR3 reads CASSKGQGYEAGELFF. CDR3 sequence (DNA): TGTGCCAGTAGTAAAGGACAGGGGTATGAGGCCGGGGAGCTGTTTTTT.

The J gene is TRBJ2-3, the V gene TRBV7-8; 13 bases are shared with TRBD2. The V and J ends lost 7 bases and 4 bases, in that order; junction bases with no gene match: 17. Germline V CDR1 and CDR2: SGHVS, FQNEAQ. The CDR3 has 19 amino acids. The CDR3 nucleotides are TGTGCCAGCACCTTCCCCCCGGGGACTAGCGGGACAGGAGCAGATACGCAGTATTTT. Its protein is CASTFPPGTSGTGADTQYF.

The chain couples TRBV6-5 to TRBJ2-5, with 7 bases matching TRBD1. Germline-derived CDR1 and CDR2 are MNHEY and SVGAGI. Losses at the gene ends were 7 bases for V and 2 bases for J; bases not matched to a gene: 10. The CDR3 is 15 amino acids. DNA for the CDR3: TGTGCCAGCACCCGGGCGGCAGGGGGTCAAGAGACCCAGTACTTC. Translating gives CASTRAAGGQETQYF.

The chain employs TRBV5-1 and TRBJ2-7, with a weak D call TRBD2 (6 bases). This CDR3 is 15 amino acids long. Germline assignment: CDR1 SGHRS and CDR2 YFSETQ. V was cut by 0 bases and J by 7 bases, with 17 bases left in between. CDR3 bases: TGCGCCAGCAGCTTGGGCGGGAACCCACCGAGGGAGCAGTACTTC. It specifies CASSLGGNPPREQYF.

As concerns this clone: A junction boundary mismatches the germline segment, possibly from a read error. This chain joins TRBV7-2 and TRBJ1-2, with D unclear. Germline CDR1 is SGHTA and CDR2 is FQGNSA. The CDR3 has 16 residues. This CDR3 reads CASSLAGGDGYRGYTF. The DNA for the CDR3 is TGTGCCAGCAGCCTAGCAGGCGGGGATGGCTATAGGGGCTACACCTTC.